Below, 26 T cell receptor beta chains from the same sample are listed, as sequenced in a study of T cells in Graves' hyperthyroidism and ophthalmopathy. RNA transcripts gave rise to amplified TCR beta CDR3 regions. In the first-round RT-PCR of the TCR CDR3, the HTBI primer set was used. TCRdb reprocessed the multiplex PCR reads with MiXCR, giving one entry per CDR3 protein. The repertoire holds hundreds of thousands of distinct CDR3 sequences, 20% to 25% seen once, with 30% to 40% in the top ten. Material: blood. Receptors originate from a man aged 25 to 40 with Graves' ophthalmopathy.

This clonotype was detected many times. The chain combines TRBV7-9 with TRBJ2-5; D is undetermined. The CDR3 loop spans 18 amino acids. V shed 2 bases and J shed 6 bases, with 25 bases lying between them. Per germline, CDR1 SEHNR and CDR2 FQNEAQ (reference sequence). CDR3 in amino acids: CASSLFPIPPDEAKTQYF. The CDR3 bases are TGTGCCAGCAGCTTATTCCCAATCCCCCCGGATGAAGCAAAGACCCAGTACTTC.

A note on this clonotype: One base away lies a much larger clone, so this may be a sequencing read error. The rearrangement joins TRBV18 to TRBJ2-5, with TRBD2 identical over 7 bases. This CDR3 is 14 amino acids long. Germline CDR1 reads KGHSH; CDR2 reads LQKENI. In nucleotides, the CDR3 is TGTGCCAGCCCACCACGGACTAGACAAGAGACCCAGTACTTC. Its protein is CASPPRTRQETQYF.

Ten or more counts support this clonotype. CDR3 nucleotides: TGTGCCAGCAGGCCGCCGGGGGGCCAAGAGACCCAGTACTTC. It translates to CASRPPGGQETQYF. This rearrangement joins TRBV7-9 to TRBJ2-5; 7 bases are shared with TRBD2. J was trimmed by 1 base and V by 6 bases; bases with no gene match: 5. The CDR3 is 14 amino acids. Germline CDR1 is SEHNR and CDR2 is FQNEAQ (reference sequence).

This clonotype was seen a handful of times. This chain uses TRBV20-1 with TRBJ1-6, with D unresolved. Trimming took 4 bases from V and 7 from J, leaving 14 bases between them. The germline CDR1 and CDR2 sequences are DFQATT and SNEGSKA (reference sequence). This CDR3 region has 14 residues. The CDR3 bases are TGCAGTGCTATCTTAGGAACACCAAATTCACCCCTCCACTTT. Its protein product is CSAILGTPNSPLHF.

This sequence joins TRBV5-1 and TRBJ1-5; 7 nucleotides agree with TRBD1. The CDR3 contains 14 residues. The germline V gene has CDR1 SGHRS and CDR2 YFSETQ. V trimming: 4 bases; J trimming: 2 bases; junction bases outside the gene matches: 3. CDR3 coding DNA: TGCGCCAGCAGCCGGACAGGACGCAATCAGCCCCAGCATTTT. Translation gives CASSRTGRNQPQHF.

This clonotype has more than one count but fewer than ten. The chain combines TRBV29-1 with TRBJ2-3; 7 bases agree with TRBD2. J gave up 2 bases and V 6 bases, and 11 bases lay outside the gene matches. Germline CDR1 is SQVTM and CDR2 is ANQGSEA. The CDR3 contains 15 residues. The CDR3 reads CSVSTSSTYTDTQYF. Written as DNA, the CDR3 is TGCAGCGTGTCGACTAGCTCAACTTACACAGATACGCAGTATTTT.

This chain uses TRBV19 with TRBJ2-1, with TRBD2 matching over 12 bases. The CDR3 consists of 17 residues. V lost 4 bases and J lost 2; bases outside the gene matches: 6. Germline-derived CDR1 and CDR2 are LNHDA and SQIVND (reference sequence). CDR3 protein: CASSSRLAGETYNEQFF. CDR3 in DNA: TGTGCCAGTAGTAGCAGACTAGCGGGAGAGACCTACAATGAGCAGTTCTTC.

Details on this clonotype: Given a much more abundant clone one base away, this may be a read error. CDR3 in amino acids: CAQLVGPGELFF. The CDR3, as DNA: TGTGCCCAATTGGTTGGGCCCGGGGAGCTGTTTTTT. This chain connects TRBV30 to TRBJ2-2; no reliable D call. With 8 bases removed from V and 6 bases from J, the gap between germline ends came to 13 bases. The CDR3 is 12 amino acids. CDR1 and CDR2 from the germline V gene are GTSNPN and SVGIG (reference sequence).

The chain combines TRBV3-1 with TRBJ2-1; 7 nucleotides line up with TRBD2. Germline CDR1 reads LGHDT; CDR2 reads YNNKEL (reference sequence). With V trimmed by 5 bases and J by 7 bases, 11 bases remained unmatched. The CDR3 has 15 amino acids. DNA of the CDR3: TGTGCCAGCAGCGCCTCCGCGGGAGTCGCAAATGAGCAGTTCTTC. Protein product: CASSASAGVANEQFF.

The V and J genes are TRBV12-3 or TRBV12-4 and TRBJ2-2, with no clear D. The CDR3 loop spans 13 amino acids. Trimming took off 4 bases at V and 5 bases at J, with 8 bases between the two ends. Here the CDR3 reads CASSSTRTGELFF. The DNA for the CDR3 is TGTGCCAGCAGTTCTACGAGGACCGGGGAGCTGTTTTTT.

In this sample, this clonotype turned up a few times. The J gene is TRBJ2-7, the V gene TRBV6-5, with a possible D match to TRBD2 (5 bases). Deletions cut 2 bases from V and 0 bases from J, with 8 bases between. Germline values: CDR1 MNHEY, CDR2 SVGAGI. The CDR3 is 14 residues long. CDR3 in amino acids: CASSYRGISYEQYF. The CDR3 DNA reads TGTGCCAGCAGTTACCGAGGGATCTCCTACGAGCAGTACTTC.

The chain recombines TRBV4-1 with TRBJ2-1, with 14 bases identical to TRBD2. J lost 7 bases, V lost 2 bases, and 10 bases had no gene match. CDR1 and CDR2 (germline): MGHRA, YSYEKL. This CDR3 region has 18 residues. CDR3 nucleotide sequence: TGCGCCAGCAGCCAAATGGGACTAGCGGGAGCCCGTGGGAATGAGCAGTTCTTC. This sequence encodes CASSQMGLAGARGNEQFF.

The CDR3 spells CASRVIHRDIYNEQFF. The CDR3 region has the DNA TGTGCCAGCAGAGTGATCCACCGGGACATCTACAATGAGCAGTTCTTC. The gene calls are TRBV6-1 and TRBJ2-1, with D possibly being TRBD1 (6 bases). The CDR3 covers 16 residues. CDR1 is MNHNS and CDR2 is SASEGT in the germline V gene. Trimming left V 6 bases short and J 3 bases short, with 18 bases between.

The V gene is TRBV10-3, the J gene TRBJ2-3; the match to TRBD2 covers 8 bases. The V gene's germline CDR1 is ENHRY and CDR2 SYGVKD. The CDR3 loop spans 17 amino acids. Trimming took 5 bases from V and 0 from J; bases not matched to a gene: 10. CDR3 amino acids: CAISLKSGRSSTDTQYF. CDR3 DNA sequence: TGTGCCATCAGTCTAAAAAGCGGGAGATCGAGCACAGATACGCAGTATTTT.

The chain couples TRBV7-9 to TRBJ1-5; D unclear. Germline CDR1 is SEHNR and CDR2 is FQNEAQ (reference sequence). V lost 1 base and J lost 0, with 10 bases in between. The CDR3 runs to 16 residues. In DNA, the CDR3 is TGTGCCAGCAGCTTAGTAGGCGGAGATAGCAATCAGCCCCAGCATTTT. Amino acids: CASSLVGGDSNQPQHF.

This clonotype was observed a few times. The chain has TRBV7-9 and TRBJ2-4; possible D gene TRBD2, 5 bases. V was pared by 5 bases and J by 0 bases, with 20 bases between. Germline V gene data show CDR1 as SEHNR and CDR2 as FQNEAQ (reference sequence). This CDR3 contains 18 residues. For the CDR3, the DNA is TGTGCCAGCAGCCCCTTCCTCGGGGAAAGGATAGCCAAAAACATTCAGTACTTC. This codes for CASSPFLGERIAKNIQYF.

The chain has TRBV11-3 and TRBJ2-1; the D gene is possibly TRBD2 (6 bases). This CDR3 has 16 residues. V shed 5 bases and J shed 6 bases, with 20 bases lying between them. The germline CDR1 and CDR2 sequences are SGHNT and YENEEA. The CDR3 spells CASSPQGAAGSNEQFF. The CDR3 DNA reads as TGTGCCAGCAGCCCCCAAGGGGCGGCGGGAAGCAATGAGCAGTTCTTC.

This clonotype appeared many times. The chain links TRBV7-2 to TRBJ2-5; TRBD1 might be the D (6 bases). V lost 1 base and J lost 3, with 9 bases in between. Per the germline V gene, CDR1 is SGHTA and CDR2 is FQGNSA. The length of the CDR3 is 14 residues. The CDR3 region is CASSLVWTEETQYF. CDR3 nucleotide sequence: TGTGCCAGCAGCTTAGTATGGACAGAAGAGACCCAGTACTTC.

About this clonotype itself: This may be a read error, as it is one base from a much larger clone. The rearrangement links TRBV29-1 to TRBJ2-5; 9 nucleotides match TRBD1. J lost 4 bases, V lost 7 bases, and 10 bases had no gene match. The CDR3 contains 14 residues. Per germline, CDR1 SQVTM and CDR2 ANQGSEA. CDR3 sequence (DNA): TGCAGCGGAAAGCAGACAGGGGGTGGAGAGACCCAGTACTTC. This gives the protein CSGKQTGGGETQYF. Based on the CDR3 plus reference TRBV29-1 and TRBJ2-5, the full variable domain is SAVISQKPSRDICQRGTSLTIQCQVDSQVTMMFWYRQQPGQSLTLIATANQGSEATYESGFVIDKFPISRPNLTFSTLTVSNMSPEDSSIYLCSGKQTGGGETQYFGPGTRLLVL.

In DNA form, the CDR3 reads TGTGCTAGTGGTCCGGGGGGGGGGGAGGCTTTCTTT. Protein: CASGPGGGEAFF. The chain joins TRBV12-5 to TRBJ1-1; possibly TRBD1 for D (5 bases). Trimming pared 5 bases from V and 11 bases from J, leaving 15 bases between. Germline CDR1 LGHNT, CDR2 FRNRAP. The CDR3 is 12 residues long.

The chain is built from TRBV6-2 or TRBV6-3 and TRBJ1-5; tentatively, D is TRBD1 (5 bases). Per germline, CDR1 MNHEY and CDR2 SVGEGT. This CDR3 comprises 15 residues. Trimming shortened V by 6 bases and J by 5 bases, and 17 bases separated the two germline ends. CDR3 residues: CASSPLGGSDQPQHF. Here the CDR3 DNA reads TGTGCCAGCAGCCCCTTGGGGGGAAGCGATCAGCCCCAGCATTTT.

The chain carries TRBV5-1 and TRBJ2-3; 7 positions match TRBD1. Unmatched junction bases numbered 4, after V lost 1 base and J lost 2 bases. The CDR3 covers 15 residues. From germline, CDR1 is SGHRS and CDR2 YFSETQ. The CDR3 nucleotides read TGCGCCAGCAGCTTGCAGACAGGGTACACAGATACGCAGTATTTT. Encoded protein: CASSLQTGYTDTQYF.

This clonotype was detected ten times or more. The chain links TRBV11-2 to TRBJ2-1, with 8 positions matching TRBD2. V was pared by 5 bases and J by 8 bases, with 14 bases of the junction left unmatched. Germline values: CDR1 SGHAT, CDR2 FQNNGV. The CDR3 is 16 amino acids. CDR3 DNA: TGTGCCAGCAGCCCCCGGGGGGGTACTAGTATAGATGAGCAGTTCTTC. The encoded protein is CASSPRGGTSIDEQFF.

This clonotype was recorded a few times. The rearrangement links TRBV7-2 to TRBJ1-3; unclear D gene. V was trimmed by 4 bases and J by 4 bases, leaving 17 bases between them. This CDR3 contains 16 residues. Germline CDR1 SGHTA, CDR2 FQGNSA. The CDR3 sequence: CASSSYGFGVGNTIYF. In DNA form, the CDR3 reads TGTGCCAGCAGCTCCTATGGGTTCGGCGTCGGAAACACCATATATTTT. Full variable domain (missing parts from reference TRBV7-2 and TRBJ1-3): GAGVSQSPSNKVTEKGKDVELRCDPISGHTALYWYRQSLGQGLEFLIYFQGNSAPDKSGLPSDRFSAERTGGSVSTLTIQRTQQEDSAVYLCASSSYGFGVGNTIYFGEGSWLTVV.

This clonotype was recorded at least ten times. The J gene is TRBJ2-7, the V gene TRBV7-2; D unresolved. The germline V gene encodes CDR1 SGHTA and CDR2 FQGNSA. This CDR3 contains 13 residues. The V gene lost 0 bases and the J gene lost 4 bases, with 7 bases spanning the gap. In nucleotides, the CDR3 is TGTGCCAGCAGCTTAGCCGCCTATTACGAGCAGTACTTC. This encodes CASSLAAYYEQYF.

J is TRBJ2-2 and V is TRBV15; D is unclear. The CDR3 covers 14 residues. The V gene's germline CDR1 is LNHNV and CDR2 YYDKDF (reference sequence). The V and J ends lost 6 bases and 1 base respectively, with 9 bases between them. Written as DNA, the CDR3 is TGTGCCACCAGAGCGTTAGAGAACACCGGGGAGCTGTTTTTT. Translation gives CATRALENTGELFF.